This T cell receptor (beta chain) was sequenced in a study of fetal regulatory T cell absence and autoimmunity. This clone is a singleton in its sample. TCRdb's table, derived via immunoSEQ multiplex PCR, lists solely in-frame clones and lacks some. The sample lists about 95,000 clones, 55% to 75% seen once, with roughly 2% in the top ten. V dropped 4 bases and J dropped 2 bases, with 8 bases sitting between them. In germline, CDR1 is SGDLS, CDR2 YYNGEE. The CDR3 runs 13 residues. The receptor comes from a male donor with IPEX syndrome. Sequencing used pancreas tissue. The chain is built from TRBV9 and TRBJ2-3; D ambiguous. CDR3 in amino acids: CASSSRITDTQYF. DNA for the CDR3: TGTGCCAGCAGCTCAAGGATCACAGATACGCAGTATTTT.